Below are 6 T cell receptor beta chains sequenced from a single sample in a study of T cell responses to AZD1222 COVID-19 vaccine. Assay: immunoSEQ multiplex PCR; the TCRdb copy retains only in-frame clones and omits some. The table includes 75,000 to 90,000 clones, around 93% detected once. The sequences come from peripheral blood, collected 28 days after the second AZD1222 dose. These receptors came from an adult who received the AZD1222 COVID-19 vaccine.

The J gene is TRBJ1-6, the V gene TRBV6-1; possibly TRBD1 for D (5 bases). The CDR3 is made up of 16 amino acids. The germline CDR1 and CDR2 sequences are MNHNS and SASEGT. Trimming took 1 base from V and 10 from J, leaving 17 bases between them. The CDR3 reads CASSEGVGDRGSPLHF. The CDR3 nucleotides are TGTGCCAGCAGTGAAGGGGTGGGAGACAGAGGCTCACCCCTCCACTTT.

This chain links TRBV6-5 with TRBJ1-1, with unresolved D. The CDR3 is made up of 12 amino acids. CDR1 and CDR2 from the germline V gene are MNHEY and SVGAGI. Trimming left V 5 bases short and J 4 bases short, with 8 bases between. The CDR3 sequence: CASSTTTTEAFF. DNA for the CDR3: TGTGCCAGCAGTACGACGACCACTGAAGCTTTCTTT.

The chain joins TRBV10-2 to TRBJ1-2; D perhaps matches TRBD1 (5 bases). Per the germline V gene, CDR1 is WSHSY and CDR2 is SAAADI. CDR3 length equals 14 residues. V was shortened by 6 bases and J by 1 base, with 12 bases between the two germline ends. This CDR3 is CASRDRKFNYGYTF. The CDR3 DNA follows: TGCGCCAGCAGAGACAGAAAATTTAACTATGGCTACACCTTC.

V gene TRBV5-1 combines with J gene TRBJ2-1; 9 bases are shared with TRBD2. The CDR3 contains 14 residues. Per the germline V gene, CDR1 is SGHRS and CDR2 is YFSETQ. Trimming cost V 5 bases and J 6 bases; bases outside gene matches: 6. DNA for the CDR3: TGCGCCAGCAGTGGGCTAGCGGGACGCAATGAGCAGTTCTTC. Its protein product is CASSGLAGRNEQFF.

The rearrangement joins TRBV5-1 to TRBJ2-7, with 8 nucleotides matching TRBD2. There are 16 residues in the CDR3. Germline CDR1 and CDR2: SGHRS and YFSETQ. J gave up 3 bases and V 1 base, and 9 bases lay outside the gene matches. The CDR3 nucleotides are TGCGCCAGCAGCTTGCCCCTCGGGAGGGGGATCTACGAGCAGTACTTC. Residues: CASSLPLGRGIYEQYF.

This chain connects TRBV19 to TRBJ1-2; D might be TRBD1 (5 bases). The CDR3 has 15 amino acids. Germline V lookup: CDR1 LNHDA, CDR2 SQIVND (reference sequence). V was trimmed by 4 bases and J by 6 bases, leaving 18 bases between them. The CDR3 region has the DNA TGTGCCAGTAGTACAAATTCCCGTGGGACGGATGGCTACACCTTC. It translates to CASSTNSRGTDGYTF.